The T cell receptor (beta chain) described here comes from a study of blood T cell repertoires in COVID-19. The protocol was immunoSEQ multiplex PCR, while the TCRdb copy is restricted to in-frame clones and leaves out a portion. The sample holds roughly 150,000 clones, 76% seen once. CDR3 size: 14 residues. Germline assignment: CDR1 SNHLY and CDR2 FYNNEI. Trimming stripped 2 bases from V and 8 bases from J, with 12 bases between. This chain joins TRBV2 and TRBJ1-4, with a tentative D call TRBD1 (6 bases). Material for sequencing was peripheral blood. This TCR was recovered from a woman older than 75 with acute or convalescent COVID-19. The DNA of the CDR3 is TGTGCCAGCAGTGAATCAGGGGCGGACGAAAAACTGTTTTTT. Protein product: CASSESGADEKLFF.